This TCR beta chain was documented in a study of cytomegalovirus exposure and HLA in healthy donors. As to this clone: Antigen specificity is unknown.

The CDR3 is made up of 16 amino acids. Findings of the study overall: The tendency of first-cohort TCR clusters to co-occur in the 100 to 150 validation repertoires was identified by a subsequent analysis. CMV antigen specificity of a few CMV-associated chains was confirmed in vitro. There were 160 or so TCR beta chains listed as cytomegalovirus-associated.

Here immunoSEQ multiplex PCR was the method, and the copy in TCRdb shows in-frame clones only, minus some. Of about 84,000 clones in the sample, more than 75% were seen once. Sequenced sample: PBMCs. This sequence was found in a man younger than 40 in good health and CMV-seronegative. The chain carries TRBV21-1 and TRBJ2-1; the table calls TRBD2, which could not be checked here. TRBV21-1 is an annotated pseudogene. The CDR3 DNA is TGTGCCAGCAGCAAACGCGTACGGGGTACCGCGGGTGAGCAGTTCTTC. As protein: CASSKRVRGTAGEQFF.